Sequencing of this T cell receptor (beta chain) was carried out in a study of metastatic and nonmetastatic thyroid tumors. Whole-study context: Blood and tumor or nodule tissue repertoires from malignant and benign thyroid patients were compared.

TCRdb reanalyzed the PCR reads with MiXCR. The table has around 40,000 clones, about 14% seen once; the top ten hold over 7.5%. There are many counts of this clone. CDR1 and CDR2 (germline): SGHTS, YDEGEE. The CDR3 spans 15 residues. Trimming shortened V by 2 bases and J by 4 bases, and 13 bases separated the two germline ends. Every patient was untreated before thyroid surgery. The gene calls are TRBV5-8 and TRBJ1-3; D gene uncertain. The sample consisted of blood. This sequence originates from a female donor with papillary thyroid cancer or a benign thyroid nodule (not recorded which). Some clones in this sample may be carry-over from other donors' samples. CDR3 protein: CASSFPGTLGNTIYF. The DNA for the CDR3 is TGTGCCAGCAGCTTCCCCGGAACATTGGGAAACACCATATATTTT.